This T cell receptor beta chain was recovered during a study of molecular identifiers for immune sequencing clone quantification. Notes on the study in general: Reportedly, one cell's Jurkat TCR RNA was detected within 1,100,000 naive CD8 cells.

Germline V gene sequence: CDR1 SEHNR, CDR2 FQNEAQ (reference sequence). The CDR3 extends over 14 amino acids. V was clipped by 1 base and J by 6 bases, with 13 bases between them. A word on this clonotype: Its antigen is as yet unknown.

One entry per CDR3 protein, called by TCRdb with MiXCR from the PCR reads. In the table there are about 630,000 distinct CDR3 sequences, about 25% of which are singletons. The source of this sequence is a human donor in good health. Some libraries in this study had Jurkat cell RNA spiked in. The chain carries TRBV7-9 and TRBJ2-7, with D perhaps TRBD1 (5 bases). Material: naive CD8+ T cells from blood, with Jurkat cell RNA spiked in. Subset given: FACS-sorted CD8+CD4-CCR7+CD45RA+ naive T cells. DNA of the CDR3: TGTGCCAGCAGCTTAGTTCCGGGTCAGGGCGAGCAGTACTTC. It translates to CASSLVPGQGEQYF.